These 21 T cell receptor beta chains came from one sample sequenced in a study of cytomegalovirus exposure and HLA in healthy donors listed by TCRdb under 2017. Library method: the immunoSEQ multiplex PCR assay. The table was pulled from immuneACCESS by TCRdb, which kept in-frame rearrangements only. Such tables lose some clones; where checked, under half of the loss comes from unresolved V genes, and the rest has no known cause. Within this sample are roughly 130,000 clones, with roughly nine tenths of them counted one time only. Roughly 9.3% of the sample belongs to the ten largest clones. Sequenced sample: PBMCs. The receptors shown here come from a woman aged 18 to 35 in good health and CMV-seropositive.

The rearrangement joins TRBV7-2 to TRBJ2-7; D is uncertain. With 4 bases removed from V and 2 bases from J, the gap between germline ends came to 9 bases. The germline CDR1 and CDR2 sequences are SGHTA and FQGNSA. The CDR3 contains 13 residues. CDR3 region: CASSSPSPYEQYF. The DNA of the CDR3 is TGTGCCAGCAGCTCCCCGTCCCCCTACGAGCAGTACTTC.

The chain recombines TRBV28 with TRBJ2-3; D is possibly TRBD1 (5 bases). The ends were cut back, 2 bases at V and 1 base at J, with 10 bases in the middle. The CDR3 consists of 15 residues. Germline-derived CDR1 and CDR2 are MDHEN and SYDVKM. The CDR3 bases are TGTGCCAGCAGTTTAGGGTCCAGGGGCACAGATACGCAGTATTTT. It translates to CASSLGSRGTDTQYF.

The chain combines TRBV19 with TRBJ1-2, with D possibly TRBD1 on 6 matching bases. V lost 6 bases and J 4 bases, leaving 9 bases between the germline ends. Germline CDR1 LNHDA, CDR2 SQIVND (reference sequence). There are 12 residues in the CDR3. CDR3 in DNA: TGTGCCAGTAGGACAGGTTTCTATGGCTACACCTTC. Its protein product is CASRTGFYGYTF.

The CDR3, as DNA: TGTGCCAGTAGTATAGATACCCTACAGGGCTACAATGAGCAGTTCTTC. This codes for CASSIDTLQGYNEQFF. The J gene is TRBJ2-1, the V gene TRBV19; D perhaps matches TRBD1 (6 bases). CDR1 and CDR2 from the germline V gene are LNHDA and SQIVND (reference sequence). V was trimmed by 0 bases and J by 3 bases, leaving 12 bases between them. The length of the CDR3 is 16 residues.

J is TRBJ1-5 and V is TRBV28, with 7 bases that match TRBD1. V lost 6 bases and J lost 3; bases outside the gene matches: 5. CDR1 is MDHEN and CDR2 is SYDVKM in the germline V gene. The CDR3 has 14 amino acids. CDR3 sequence: CASRQDRYNQPQHF. CDR3 in DNA: TGTGCCAGCAGACAGGACAGGTACAATCAGCCCCAGCATTTT.

In nucleotides, the CDR3 is TGTGCCAGCAGTGGGCCCCGGGAGAGGACTGGGGCCAACGTCCTGACTTTC. This encodes CASSGPRERTGANVLTF. The chain recombines TRBV28 with TRBJ2-6, with D possibly being TRBD2 (6 bases). This CDR3 is built from 17 residues. Germline V gene data show CDR1 as MDHEN and CDR2 as SYDVKM. V lost 5 bases to trimming and J lost 2 bases, with 16 bases between them.

This chain joins TRBV5-6 and TRBJ1-1; D is ambiguous. The CDR3 spans 12 residues. Looked up from germline, CDR1 is SGHDT and CDR2 is YYEEEE. Trimming took 0 bases from V and 4 from J, leaving 4 bases between them. CDR3 loop: CASSLGATEAFF. CDR3 bases: TGTGCCAGCAGCTTGGGGGCCACTGAAGCTTTCTTT. Based on the CDR3 plus reference TRBV5-6 and TRBJ1-1, the full variable domain is DAGVTQSPTHLIKTRGQQVTLRCSPKSGHDTVSWYQQALGQGPQFIFQYYEEEERQRGNFPDRFSGHQFPNYSSELNVNALLLGDSALYLCASSLGATEAFFGQGTRLTVV.

The rearrangement joins TRBV5-4 to TRBJ2-7; perhaps TRBD1 as D (6 bases). This CDR3 has 15 amino acids. Germline V gene data show CDR1 as SGHNT and CDR2 as YYREEE (reference sequence). V was pared by 0 bases and J by 8 bases, with 18 bases between. This CDR3 reads CASSLVDQGNGQQYF. The CDR3 nucleotides are TGTGCCAGCAGCTTGGTCGATCAGGGGAATGGTCAGCAGTACTTC.

The chain couples TRBV7-2 to TRBJ2-3; TRBD2 matches 12 bases. The CDR3 spans 16 residues. Trimming took 4 bases from V and 1 from J; bases not matched to a gene: 3. CDR1 and CDR2 from the germline V gene are SGHTA and FQGNSA. CDR3 sequence (DNA): TGTGCCAGCAGCTCGCGACTAGCGGGGGGCACAGATACGCAGTATTTT. It translates to CASSSRLAGGTDTQYF.

This clone was counted only a few times. Here the CDR3 reads CSVARTGTNEKLFF. The CDR3 bases are TGCAGCGTTGCCCGGACAGGCACTAATGAAAAACTGTTTTTT. V gene TRBV29-1 combines with J gene TRBJ1-4, with TRBD1 identical over 7 bases. From germline, CDR1 is SQVTM and CDR2 ANQGSEA. There are 14 residues in the CDR3. Losses at the gene ends were 4 bases for V and 2 bases for J; bases not matched to a gene: 4.

Comment on this clone: This CDR3 is also generated by other DNA sequences in the sample. This chain joins TRBV2 and TRBJ2-3; no clear D gene. V dropped 5 bases and J dropped 2 bases, with 2 bases sitting between them. Per the germline V gene, CDR1 is SNHLY and CDR2 is FYNNEI. CDR3 size: 11 residues. The CDR3 bases are TGTGCCAGCAGTTACACAGATACGCAGTATTTT. It translates to CASSYTDTQYF.

The chain employs TRBV5-1 and TRBJ2-1, with D maybe TRBD2 (6 bases). There are 14 residues in the CDR3. Trimming pared 4 bases from V and 3 bases from J, leaving 11 bases between. The germline CDR1 and CDR2 sequences are SGHRS and YFSETQ. The CDR3 DNA is TGCGCCAGCAGCCCACGACTAGACTACAATGAGCAGTTCTTC. Protein sequence: CASSPRLDYNEQFF.

The chain's CDR3 is CASSRGTGKNEKLFF. CDR3 DNA sequence: TGTGCCAGCAGCAGGGGGACAGGGAAGAATGAAAAACTGTTTTTT. The chain has TRBV5-6 and TRBJ1-4, with TRBD1 identical over 9 bases. Trimming cost V 4 bases and J 5 bases; bases outside gene matches: 6. This CDR3 has 15 residues. The germline CDR1 and CDR2 sequences are SGHDT and YYEEEE.

This chain connects TRBV30 to TRBJ2-5, with 9 bases identical to TRBD2. Trimming at V came to 2 bases and at J to 1 base, leaving 5 bases not matched to a gene. From germline, CDR1 is GTSNPN and CDR2 SVGIG (reference sequence). The CDR3 length is 15 residues. Written as DNA, the CDR3 is TGTGCCTGGAGTCAAGCGGGGGGCTCCCAAGAGACCCAGTACTTC. Its protein is CAWSQAGGSQETQYF.

The chain combines TRBV15 with TRBJ2-7; D unresolved. CDR1 and CDR2 (germline): LNHNV, YYDKDF (reference sequence). The CDR3 has 13 residues. V was clipped by 1 base and J by 0 bases, with 4 bases between them. The CDR3 reads CATSRGSSYEQYF. The CDR3 nucleotides are TGTGCCACCAGCAGAGGGAGCTCCTACGAGCAGTACTTC.

The chain carries TRBV19 and TRBJ1-5; TRBD1 matches 7 bases. Germline CDR1 is LNHDA and CDR2 is SQIVND (reference sequence). This CDR3 has 16 amino acids. V dropped 3 bases and J dropped 1; count of bases not matched to a gene: 6. The CDR3 nucleotides read TGTGCCAGTAGTATGCTCAGGGGGGCGAGCAATCAGCCCCAGCATTTT. Translation: CASSMLRGASNQPQHF.

There are a few counts of this clone. V gene TRBV18 combines with J gene TRBJ1-2; D remains ambiguous. Trimming stripped 3 bases from V and 2 bases from J, with 16 bases between. This CDR3 has 16 amino acids. CDR1 KGHSH and CDR2 LQKENI come from the germline V gene. CDR3 in amino acids: CASSPYQRDLNYGYTF. The DNA for the CDR3 is TGTGCCAGCTCACCTTACCAGCGCGATCTAAACTATGGCTACACCTTC.

This chain connects TRBV7-7 to TRBJ2-7; 9 nucleotides match TRBD1. In germline, CDR1 is SSHAT, CDR2 FNYEAQ (reference sequence). V lost 5 bases, J lost 2 bases, and 4 bases stayed unmatched. The CDR3 sequence is 14 residues long. CDR3 sequence: CASSPGTGPYEQYF. CDR3 sequence (DNA): TGTGCCAGCAGCCCCGGGACAGGGCCCTACGAGCAGTACTTC.

The rearrangement joins TRBV2 to TRBJ1-2; 8 bases align to TRBD1. In germline, CDR1 is SNHLY, CDR2 FYNNEI. CDR3 size: 13 residues. V trimming: 5 bases; J trimming: 6 bases; junction bases outside the gene matches: 5. CDR3 residues: CASSLTGVDGYTF. The CDR3 DNA reads as TGTGCCAGCAGTTTGACAGGGGTGGATGGCTACACCTTC.

The chain joins TRBV5-6 to TRBJ1-1; D may be TRBD1 (5 bases). Germline-derived CDR1 and CDR2 are SGHDT and YYEEEE. CDR3 length: 17 residues. Trimming left V 5 bases short and J 4 bases short, with 24 bases between. CDR3 in amino acids: CASSSTPPGVGTTEAFF. The CDR3 DNA follows: TGTGCCAGCAGTTCGACACCTCCGGGGGTGGGGACCACTGAAGCTTTCTTT.

The chain has TRBV5-6 and TRBJ1-1, with D possibly matching TRBD1 (5 bases). Per germline, CDR1 SGHDT and CDR2 YYEEEE. CDR3 length: 18 residues. Trimming pared 3 bases from V and 3 bases from J, leaving 24 bases between. The CDR3 DNA reads TGTGCCAGCAGCTCAAGTGGAGGCGGGGCCCGGGGCTACACTGAAGCTTTCTTT. This encodes CASSSSGGGARGYTEAFF.